This is a list of T cell receptor beta chains from one sample in a study of Ad26.COV2.S vaccination and SARS-CoV-2 variants. Produced via immunoSEQ multiplex PCR; TCRdb's table is partial and in-frame only. Of about 390,000 clones in the sample, approximately 92% were seen once. Sequencing was performed on peripheral blood, taken in a trial of Ad26.COV2.S vaccine versus placebo. Every receptor here comes from a person between 18 and 60 years old who received the Ad26.COV2.S COVID-19 vaccine or a placebo. The CDR3 runs from the conserved cysteine through the conserved F or W. The D gene is left open where the match is weak. Expanded clones get a size class; other rows say once, few or many, or leave the size out.

>-|TRBV4-3|TRBJ1-5|-
CASSQDNYQPQHF
TGCGCCAGCAGCCAAGATAATTATCAGCCCCAGCATTTT
>-|TRBV5-1|TRBJ1-2|-
CASSLEGDYGYTF
TGCGCCAGCAGCTTGGAGGGCGACTATGGCTACACCTTC
>-|TRBV15|TRBJ2-1|-
CATSRERGYNEQFF
TGTGCCACCAGCAGAGAGCGGGGATACAATGAGCAGTTCTTC
>TRBD1|TRBV12-5|TRBJ1-6|once
CASGNFQGEDSPLHF
TGTGCTAGTGGTAACTTTCAGGGGGAGGATTCACCCCTCCACTTT
>-|TRBV30|TRBJ2-3|-
CAWSVQATYTDTQYF
TGTGCCTGGAGTGTTCAGGCGACCTACACAGATACGCAGTATTTT
>TRBD1|TRBV27|TRBJ1-1|-
CASSPWTGLNTEAFF
TGTGCCAGCAGTCCCTGGACAGGACTGAACACTGAAGCTTTCTTT
>-|TRBV2|TRBJ1-1|-
CASSATVNTEAFF
TGTGCCAGCAGTGCGACAGTGAACACTGAAGCTTTCTTT
>TRBD2|TRBV7-2|TRBJ2-1|-
CASSGASGDYNEQFF
TGTGCCAGCAGCGGGGCTAGCGGGGATTACAATGAGCAGTTCTTC
>-|TRBV5-1|TRBJ1-4|few
CASSLWADENEKLFF
TGCGCCAGCAGCTTGTGGGCGGACGAAAATGAAAAACTGTTTTTT
>-|TRBV4-3|TRBJ2-4|-
CASSQVVSGSKAKNIQYF
TGCGCCAGCAGCCAAGTAGTATCGGGGAGTAAAGCCAAAAACATTCAGTACTTC
>TRBD1|TRBV29-1|TRBJ1-1|-
CSVGGQADTEAFF
TGCAGCGTCGGGGGACAGGCGGACACTGAAGCTTTCTTT
>TRBD1|TRBV4-3|TRBJ1-6|-
CASSQEEQGISPLHF
TGCGCCAGCAGCCAAGAAGAACAGGGGATCTCACCCCTCCACTTT
>-|TRBV7-2|TRBJ1-5|few
CASSLGGGNQPQHF
TGTGCCAGCAGCTTAGGGGGCGGCAATCAGCCCCAGCATTTT
>TRBD2|TRBV30|TRBJ2-5|-
CAWNPGLAGAETQYF
TGTGCCTGGAACCCGGGACTAGCGGGGGCTGAGACCCAGTACTTC
>-|TRBV6-5|TRBJ2-2|-
CASSPEVMNTGELFF
TGTGCCAGCAGTCCTGAAGTTATGAACACCGGGGAGCTGTTTTTT
>-|TRBV27|TRBJ2-7|-
CASSLGRVSEQYF
TGTGCCAGCAGTTTAGGCAGGGTGAGCGAGCAGTACTTC
>TRBD1|TRBV19|TRBJ1-1|-
CASRQDRGNTEAFF
TGTGCCAGTAGACAAGACAGGGGGAACACTGAAGCTTTCTTT
>-|TRBV4-1|TRBJ1-1|-
CASSQAARWAEAFF
TGCGCCAGCAGCCAAGCGGCCCGATGGGCTGAAGCTTTCTTT
>-|TRBV19|TRBJ1-2|-
CASSIVQGDGYTF
TGTGCCAGTAGTATCGTACAGGGCGACGGCTACACCTTC
>TRBD1|TRBV28|TRBJ2-7|-
CASSLGQGAGQYF
TGTGCCAGCAGTTTGGGACAGGGGGCCGGGCAGTACTTC
>-|TRBV27|TRBJ1-2|-
CASSLKGDYGYTF
TGTGCCAGCAGTTTAAAAGGGGACTATGGCTACACCTTC
>TRBD1|TRBV19|TRBJ2-1|-
CASSRTGTSSYNEQFF
TGTGCCAGTAGTCGGACAGGGACCAGCTCCTACAATGAGCAGTTCTTC
>-|TRBV6-5|TRBJ2-2|-
CASSYFGTGELFF
TGTGCCAGCAGTTACTTCGGCACCGGGGAGCTGTTTTTT
>-|TRBV7-6|TRBJ1-1|-
CASSLEAGAGNTEAFF
TGTGCCAGCAGCTTAGAGGCGGGGGCCGGAAACACTGAAGCTTTCTTT
>TRBD1|TRBV4-3|TRBJ1-6|-
CASSQGVGQGAWNSPLHF
TGCGCCAGCAGCCAAGGGGTGGGACAGGGGGCTTGGAATTCACCCCTCCACTTT
>-|TRBV5-6|TRBJ2-5|-
CASSQFGGAGETQYF
TGTGCCAGCAGCCAGTTCGGCGGGGCAGGGGAGACCCAGTACTTC
>-|TRBV11-2|TRBJ1-1|-
CASSRETGREAFF
TGTGCCAGCAGCCGAGAGACCGGGAGGGAAGCTTTCTTT
>-|TRBV7-8|TRBJ2-4|-
CASSLGAGLAKNIQYF
TGTGCCAGCAGCTTAGGGGCAGGTTTAGCCAAAAACATTCAGTACTTC
>-|TRBV30|TRBJ1-2|-
CAFGSHGYTF
TGTGCCTTCGGGAGTCATGGCTACACCTTC
>-|TRBV9|TRBJ2-1|-
CASSQRGDRSYNEQFF
TGTGCCAGCAGCCAGAGGGGGGACCGCTCCTACAATGAGCAGTTCTTC
>TRBD1|TRBV25-1|TRBJ2-2|-
CASSDWQGTGPGELFF
TGTGCCAGCAGTGACTGGCAAGGGACAGGGCCCGGGGAGCTGTTTTTT
>-|TRBV25-1|TRBJ1-5|once
CASSEGPQPQHF
TGTGCCAGCAGTGAAGGCCCCCAGCCCCAGCATTTT
>TRBD1|TRBV19|TRBJ1-1|once
CASKQGAAEAFF
TGTGCCTCAAAACAGGGGGCGGCTGAAGCTTTCTTT
>-|TRBV28|TRBJ1-6|-
CASTLGENSPLHF
TGTGCCAGCACCCTGGGGGAAAATTCACCCCTCCACTTT
>-|TRBV30|TRBJ2-1|-
CAWKKQGREYNEQFF
TGTGCCTGGAAGAAGCAGGGAAGGGAATACAATGAGCAGTTCTTC
>-|TRBV14|TRBJ2-3|-
CASSPFRAMNTDTQYF
TGTGCCAGCAGCCCGTTCAGGGCGATGAACACAGATACGCAGTATTTT
>-|TRBV10-3|TRBJ2-5|once
CAISEQGQETQYF
TGTGCCATCAGTGAGCAGGGACAAGAGACCCAGTACTTC
>TRBD1|TRBV7-8|TRBJ1-5|-
CASSSGQGYQPQHF
TGTGCCAGCAGCTCGGGACAGGGGTATCAGCCCCAGCATTTT
>-|TRBV11-3|TRBJ2-7|-
CASSLRRGPSYEQYF
TGTGCCAGCAGCTTGCGCAGGGGCCCCTCCTACGAGCAGTACTTC
>-|TRBV7-9|TRBJ1-4|-
CASSPLPAATNEKLFF
TGTGCCAGCAGCCCCCTCCCAGCAGCAACTAATGAAAAACTGTTTTTT
>-|TRBV5-1|TRBJ2-6|-
CASSLRAGILSGANVLTF
TGCGCCAGCAGCTTGCGGGCAGGGATTTTATCTGGGGCCAACGTCCTGACTTTC
>-|TRBV13|TRBJ1-1|-
CASSLGLTVGGTEAFF
TGTGCCAGCAGCTTAGGCCTTACGGTCGGCGGCACTGAAGCTTTCTTT
>-|TRBV6-2/TRBV6-3|TRBJ2-1|-
CASSYSGHEQFF
TGTGCCAGCAGTTACTCGGGGCATGAGCAGTTCTTC
>TRBD1|TRBV19|TRBJ1-2|-
CASIGQGSYGYTF
TGTGCCAGTATCGGACAGGGGAGCTATGGCTACACCTTC
>TRBD1|TRBV28|TRBJ2-7|-
CASRAGTGGSYEQYF
TGTGCCAGCAGGGCCGGGACAGGGGGCTCCTACGAGCAGTACTTC
>TRBD1|TRBV10-2|TRBJ1-2|-
CASSEGRGHGYTF
TGCGCCAGCAGTGAGGGCAGGGGGCATGGCTACACCTTC
>TRBD1|TRBV10-3|TRBJ2-7|few
CASGMPGQGSYEQYF
TGTGCCAGCGGGATGCCGGGACAGGGATCCTACGAGCAGTACTTC
>-|TRBV7-2|TRBJ1-4|-
CASSPPVFRKLFF
TGTGCCAGCAGCCCCCCCGTATTCCGAAAACTGTTTTTT
>-|TRBV5-4|TRBJ1-2|-
CASSLWGGGGYGYTF
TGTGCCAGCAGCTTGTGGGGGGGCGGAGGCTATGGCTACACCTTC
>-|TRBV19|TRBJ2-7|-
CASSMVGASYEQYF
TGTGCCAGTAGTATGGTGGGGGCTTCCTACGAGCAGTACTTC
>-|TRBV30|TRBJ2-7|-
CASEWNAGDFAYEQYF
TGTGCCTCGGAGTGGAATGCCGGGGACTTTGCCTACGAGCAGTACTTC
>-|TRBV11-2|TRBJ1-1|-
CASSFYRARYTEAFF
TGTGCCAGCAGCTTTTACAGGGCAAGATACACTGAAGCTTTCTTT
>-|TRBV6-6|TRBJ1-4|-
CASEGGANEKLFF
TGTGCCAGCGAGGGGGGCGCCAATGAAAAACTGTTTTTT